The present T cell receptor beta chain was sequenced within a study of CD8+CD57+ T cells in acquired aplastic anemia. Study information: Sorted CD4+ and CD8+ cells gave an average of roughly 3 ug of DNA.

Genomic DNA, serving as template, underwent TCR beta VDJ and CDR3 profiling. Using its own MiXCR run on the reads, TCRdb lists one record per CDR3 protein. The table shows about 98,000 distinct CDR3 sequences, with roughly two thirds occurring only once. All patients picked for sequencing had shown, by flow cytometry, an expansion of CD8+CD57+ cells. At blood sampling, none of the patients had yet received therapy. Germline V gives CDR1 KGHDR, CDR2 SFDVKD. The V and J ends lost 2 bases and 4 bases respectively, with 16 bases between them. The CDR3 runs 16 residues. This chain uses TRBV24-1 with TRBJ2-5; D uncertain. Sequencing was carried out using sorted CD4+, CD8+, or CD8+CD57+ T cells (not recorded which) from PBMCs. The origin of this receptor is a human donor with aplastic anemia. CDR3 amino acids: CATSDSRHGSLETQYF. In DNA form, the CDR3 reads TGTGCCACCAGTGATTCCCGACATGGTTCTTTAGAGACCCAGTACTTC.